This T cell receptor (beta chain) is drawn from a study of blood T cell repertoires in COVID-19. Overall study context: The origin of the acute and convalescent COVID-19 samples was the United States, Italy and Spain.

With 8 bases removed from V and 6 bases from J, the gap between germline ends came to 8 bases. Germline assignment: CDR1 MNHEY and CDR2 SMNVEV (reference sequence). This CDR3 is 12 amino acids long. Original processing notes: How many nucleated cells were present was estimated from reference gene primer amplification. The method was immunoSEQ multiplex PCR; TCRdb's version includes in-frame clones alone and lacks a portion of them. V, J and clone size are those of that table, while D and trimming were read from the DNA. Here the sample spans approximately 240,000 clones, more than 75% being singletons.

The source material was peripheral blood. The J gene is TRBJ1-6, the V gene TRBV27; no reliable D call. The receptor comes from a man between 45 and 60 years old who had recovered from COVID-19. The CDR3: CASGEGNSPLHF. As DNA, the CDR3 is TGTGCCAGCGGTGAGGGTAATTCACCCCTCCACTTT.